This entry features one T cell receptor beta chain sequence. Its antigen remains unidentified. The PCR had 60 Vbeta and 13 Jbeta primers. Generated by immunoSEQ multiplex PCR, the TCRdb table keeps only in-frame clones and is missing some. The data contain fewer than 250,000 clones, nearly 80% of them singletons. The sample belongs to a study of cytomegalovirus exposure and HLA in healthy donors. Study-level background: HLA-typed donors contributed 65 million to 95 million unique TCRs, which were held in an early data release.

Regarding the study as a whole: TCR beta V- and J-gene trimming was later associated with a missense DCLRE1C variant. It emerged from a later analysis that several of the most significant clusters appeared to be linked to common viral pathogens.

The CDR3 has 16 amino acids. The V gene lost 0 bases and the J gene lost 10 bases, with 16 bases spanning the gap. The germline gives CDR1 MNHEY, CDR2 SVGAGI. The chain carries TRBV6-5 and TRBJ1-6, with D possibly TRBD1 on 5 matching bases. The sample consisted of PBMCs. The TCR sequence derives from a male donor in good health and CMV-seronegative. CDR3 DNA: TGTGCCAGCAGTTACTCGATAGGGAGGGGCGGGTCACCCCTCCACTTT. Translation gives CASSYSIGRGGSPLHF.